This T cell receptor beta chain was recovered during a study of technical replicates of blood from a few donors. This clone occurred a few times. J lost 8 bases, V lost 9 bases, and 10 bases had no gene match. The CDR3 length is 15 residues. Germline V gene sequence: CDR1 LNHDA, CDR2 SQIVND (reference sequence). Clones were sequenced by immunoSEQ multiplex PCR, and TCRdb holds only the in-frame ones, with some missing. The sample carries 60,000 or so clones, approximately 87% recorded once. The specimen sequenced was PBMCs. This sequence originates from a human donor in good health. Some clones in this sample may be carry-over from other donors' samples. The chain carries TRBV19 and TRBJ2-2, with 12 bases fitting TRBD2. CDR3 in amino acids: CASRTSGDTVGELFF. CDR3 DNA: TGTGCCAGCAGGACTAGCGGGGACACGGTGGGGGAGCTGTTTTTT.